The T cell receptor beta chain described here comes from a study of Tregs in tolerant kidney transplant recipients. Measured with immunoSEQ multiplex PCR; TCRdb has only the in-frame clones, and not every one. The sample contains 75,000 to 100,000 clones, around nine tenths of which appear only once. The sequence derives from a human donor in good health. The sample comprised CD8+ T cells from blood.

The chain's CDR3 is CASTETHPGDEQFF. The CDR3 DNA sequence: TGTGCCAGCACTGAAACACACCCGGGGGATGAGCAGTTCTTC. The V gene is TRBV7-8, the J gene TRBJ2-1; D may be TRBD2 (6 bases). This CDR3 has 14 residues. Germline V CDR1 and CDR2: SGHVS, FQNEAQ. V dropped 7 bases and J dropped 8 bases, with 18 bases sitting between them. Using reference TRBV7-8 and TRBJ2-1 for the parts outside the CDR3, the full variable domain is GAGVSQSPRYKVAKRGQDVALRCDPISGHVSLFWYQQALGQGPEFLTYFQNEAQLDKSGLPSDRFFAERPEGSVSTLKIQRTQQEDSAVYLCASTETHPGDEQFFGPGTRLTVL.